This T cell receptor (beta chain) derives from a study of T cell responses to AZD1222 COVID-19 vaccine. Data came from immunoSEQ multiplex PCR; TCRdb stores just in-frame clones and leaves some out. Here the sample spans about 82,000 clones, 80% to 90% being singletons. CDR3 size: 13 residues. V was trimmed by 4 bases and J by 4 bases, leaving 10 bases between them. In germline, CDR1 is MGHRA, CDR2 YSYEKL. The material was peripheral blood, obtained 28 days after the second AZD1222 dose. This TCR came from an adult who received the AZD1222 COVID-19 vaccine. V is TRBV4-1 and J is TRBJ2-5; D is ambiguous. The CDR3 DNA reads as TGCGCCAGCAGCCTCCAGGTAGGAGAGACCCAGTACTTC. This translates into CASSLQVGETQYF.